Listed below are T cell receptor beta chains from one sample, sequenced in a study of PD-L1 blockade in urothelial cancer. Profiling relied on immunoSEQ multiplex PCR, and the TCRdb table lists in-frame clones only, not all of them. The sample contains tens of thousands of clones, around four fifths of which appear only once. The specimen comprised PBMCs, sampled around atezolizumab (anti-PD-L1) treatment. The receptors derive from a man in his sixties or seventies with urothelial cancer. Both conserved end residues are part of each CDR3. The D gene is left open where the match is weak. Not all rows give a size; the values are once, few, many and, for expanded clones, a class.

clone_size d_call j_call v_call cdr3_aa cdr3_nt
few TRBD1 TRBJ2-1 TRBV18 CASSPDRAVHNEQFF TGTGCCAGCTCACCGGACAGGGCAGTACACAATGAGCAGTTCTTC
NA TRBD2 TRBJ2-1 TRBV27 CASRPLELAGGNEQFF TGTGCCAGCAGGCCCCTGGAACTAGCGGGAGGCAATGAGCAGTTCTTC
NA NA TRBJ2-2 TRBV9 CASSPKNFGISGELFF TGTGCCAGCAGCCCCAAAAATTTCGGGATCTCCGGGGAGCTGTTTTTT
NA TRBD2 TRBJ2-7 TRBV28 CASSPPALAARISYEQYF TGTGCCAGCAGTCCCCCGGCCCTAGCGGCCAGAATTTCCTACGAGCAGTACTTC
NA TRBD1 TRBJ1-2 TRBV5-4 CASSPAGTGQGYTF TGTGCCAGCAGCCCGGCCGGGACAGGGCAAGGCTACACCTTC
NA NA TRBJ2-7 TRBV21-1 CASSHFREELPEQYF TGTGCCAGCAGCCATTTCAGGGAAGAACTCCCCGAGCAGTACTTC
NA TRBD2 TRBJ2-1 TRBV29-1 CSVGGGRSFNEQFF TGCAGCGTTGGTGGCGGGAGGTCTTTCAATGAGCAGTTCTTC
NA TRBD2 TRBJ2-5 TRBV19 CASSPSTSLGLVETQYF TGTGCCAGTAGCCCCTCGACTAGCTTGGGGTTAGTCGAGACCCAGTACTTC
NA NA TRBJ1-5 TRBV28 CASRTFSNQPQHF TGTGCCAGCAGGACATTTAGCAATCAGCCCCAGCATTTT
NA NA TRBJ2-5 TRBV5-1 CASSLSAQETQYF TGCGCCAGCAGCTTGAGCGCCCAAGAGACCCAGTACTTC
NA TRBD2 TRBJ2-7 TRBV7-2 CASSYAGDEQYF TGTGCCAGCAGCTATGCGGGAGACGAGCAGTACTTC
NA TRBD2 TRBJ2-1 TRBV4-1 CASSQEVLAGGTNNEQFF TGCGCCAGCAGCCAAGAAGTCCTAGCGGGAGGGACAAACAATGAGCAGTTCTTC
NA NA TRBJ2-6 TRBV6-1 CASDRTGANVLTF TGTGCCAGCGACAGAACTGGGGCCAACGTCCTGACTTTC
NA NA TRBJ2-1 TRBV6-5 CASSMGGGSYNEQFF TGTGCCAGCAGTATGGGTGGCGGTTCCTACAATGAGCAGTTCTTC
NA TRBD1 TRBJ1-4 TRBV2 CASSVGGQRINEKLFF TGTGCCAGCAGTGTTGGGGGACAGAGAATTAATGAAAAACTGTTTTTT
NA NA TRBJ2-3 TRBV18 CASSISADTQYF TGTGCCAGCTCAATTTCCGCAGATACGCAGTATTTT
NA TRBD1 TRBJ1-4 TRBV28 CASSRQGNEKLFF TGTGCCAGCAGTAGACAGGGGAATGAAAAACTGTTTTTT
NA TRBD1 TRBJ1-1 TRBV27 CASSRPGQPEAFF TGTGCCAGCAGTCGCCCGGGACAGCCTGAAGCTTTCTTT
NA NA TRBJ2-3 TRBV9 CASSVGSFERDTQYF TGTGCCAGCAGCGTAGGTTCCTTTGAGCGAGATACGCAGTATTTT
NA TRBD1 TRBJ1-4 TRBV7-9 CASSELQGAREKLFF TGTGCCAGCAGTGAACTACAGGGGGCGCGCGAAAAACTGTTTTTT
NA TRBD2 TRBJ2-1 TRBV4-2 CASSQGTGTSGGNEQFF TGTGCCAGCAGCCAAGGAACCGGGACTAGCGGGGGAAATGAGCAGTTCTTC
NA NA TRBJ1-1 TRBV19 CASSISWAGNTEAFF TGTGCCAGTAGTATCTCATGGGCGGGGAACACTGAAGCTTTCTTT
NA NA TRBJ2-3 TRBV5-1 CASSLVSGTDTQYF TGCGCCAGCAGCTTGGTCTCGGGGACAGATACGCAGTATTTT
NA NA TRBJ1-2 TRBV6-5 CASSYSLQAYGYTF TGTGCCAGCAGTTACTCATTGCAGGCTTATGGCTACACCTTC
NA NA TRBJ2-7 TRBV4-1 CASSQTRTYEQYF TGCGCCAGCAGCCAAACTAGAACCTACGAGCAGTACTTC
NA NA TRBJ2-2 TRBV27 CASSSGTGELFF TGTGCCAGCAGTTCGGGTACCGGGGAGCTGTTTTTT
NA NA TRBJ2-3 TRBV19 CASSLASASDTQYF TGTGCCAGTAGTTTGGCTAGCGCTTCGGATACGCAGTATTTT
NA NA TRBJ2-1 TRBV28 CASSFYAGTGSPYNEQFF TGTGCCAGCAGTTTTTATGCGGGGACCGGGAGCCCCTACAATGAGCAGTTCTTC
NA TRBD1 TRBJ2-7 TRBV6-1 CASTADRGAYEQYF TGTGCCAGCACCGCCGACAGGGGGGCCTACGAGCAGTACTTC
NA TRBD2 TRBJ2-7 TRBV5-1 CASSRRGESSYEQYF TGCGCCAGCAGCAGACGGGGGGAAAGCTCCTACGAGCAGTACTTC
NA NA TRBJ1-2 TRBV28 CASSLGATGHGYTF TGTGCCAGCAGTCTAGGGGCGACAGGCCATGGCTACACCTTC
NA NA TRBJ2-7 TRBV28 CASSLYRRSSYEQYF TGTGCCAGCAGTTTATACCGGAGGAGCTCCTACGAGCAGTACTTC
NA TRBD1 TRBJ1-1 TRBV28 CASTTGERDTEAFF TGTGCCAGCACGACAGGGGAGAGGGACACTGAAGCTTTCTTT
NA NA TRBJ2-3 TRBV5-1 CASSLGHADLTDTQYF TGCGCCAGCAGCTTGGGCCATGCGGATCTCACAGATACGCAGTATTTT
NA TRBD2 TRBJ2-1 TRBV5-1 CASSLVASGSYNEQFF TGCGCCAGCAGCTTGGTGGCTAGCGGGTCGTACAATGAGCAGTTCTTC
once TRBD2 TRBJ2-1 TRBV6-6 CASRSSGNSYNEQFF TGTGCCAGCAGGTCTAGCGGCAACTCCTACAATGAGCAGTTCTTC
NA NA TRBJ1-4 TRBV28 CASSPAGERDEKLFF TGTGCCAGCAGTCCTGCAGGGGAGAGGGATGAAAAACTGTTTTTT
NA NA TRBJ2-7 TRBV15 CATSRDAFGKYF TGTGCCACCAGCAGAGATGCTTTCGGGAAGTACTTC
NA TRBD1 TRBJ1-5 TRBV28 CASSLIRTGGWQPQHF TGTGCCAGCAGTTTAATCAGGACAGGGGGCTGGCAGCCCCAGCATTTT
NA NA TRBJ1-3 TRBV18 CASSPSGSGNTIYF TGTGCCAGCTCACCATCAGGCTCTGGAAACACCATATATTTT
NA NA TRBJ1-2 TRBV19 CASSLWPANYGYTF TGTGCCAGTAGTCTTTGGCCCGCTAACTATGGCTACACCTTC
NA NA TRBJ1-4 TRBV6-1 CASTALVGDEKLFF TGTGCCAGCACTGCGCTTGTGGGAGATGAAAAACTGTTTTTT
NA TRBD1 TRBJ1-2 TRBV10-3 CAIGSPPGQGDANYGYTF TGTGCCATCGGATCCCCTCCCGGACAGGGCGATGCTAACTATGGCTACACCTTC
NA NA TRBJ2-7 TRBV27 CASTNPPYEQYF TGTGCCAGCACCAATCCCCCCTACGAGCAGTACTTC
NA NA TRBJ2-5 TRBV2 CASSGRDPKAAQYF TGTGCCAGCAGTGGGCGGGACCCCAAAGCGGCCCAGTACTTC
NA NA TRBJ2-7 TRBV6-5 CASSEQTGSYEQYF TGTGCCAGCAGTGAACAAACAGGTTCCTACGAGCAGTACTTC
few TRBD2 TRBJ2-2 TRBV9 CASSVGTSGRGELFF TGTGCCAGCAGCGTTGGGACTAGCGGGAGGGGGGAGCTGTTTTTT
NA NA TRBJ2-5 TRBV7-4 CASRMRGNQETQYF TGTGCCAGCAGGATGCGCGGGAACCAAGAGACCCAGTACTTC